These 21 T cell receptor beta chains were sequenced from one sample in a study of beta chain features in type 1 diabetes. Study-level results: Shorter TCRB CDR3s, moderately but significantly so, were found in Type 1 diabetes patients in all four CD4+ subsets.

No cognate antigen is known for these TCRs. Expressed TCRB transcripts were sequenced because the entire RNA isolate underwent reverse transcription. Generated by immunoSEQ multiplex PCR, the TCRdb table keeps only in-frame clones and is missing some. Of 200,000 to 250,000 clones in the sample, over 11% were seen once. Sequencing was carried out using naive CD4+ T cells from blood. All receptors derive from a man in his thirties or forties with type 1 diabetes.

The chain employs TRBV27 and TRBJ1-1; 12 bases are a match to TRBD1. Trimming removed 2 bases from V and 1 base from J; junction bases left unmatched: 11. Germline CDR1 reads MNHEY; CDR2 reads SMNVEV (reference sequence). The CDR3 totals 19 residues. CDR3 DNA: TGTGCCAGCAGTTTAGTCTACGGGACAGGGGGCTCGACGAACACTGAAGCTTTCTTT. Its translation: CASSLVYGTGGSTNTEAFF.

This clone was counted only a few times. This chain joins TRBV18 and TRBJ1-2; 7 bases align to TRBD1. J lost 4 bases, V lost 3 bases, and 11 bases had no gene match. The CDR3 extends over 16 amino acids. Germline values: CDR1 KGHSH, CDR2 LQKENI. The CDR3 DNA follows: TGTGCCAGCTCACCGGGAGGGGACAGCGGGGGCTATGGCTACACCTTC. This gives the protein CASSPGGDSGGYGYTF.

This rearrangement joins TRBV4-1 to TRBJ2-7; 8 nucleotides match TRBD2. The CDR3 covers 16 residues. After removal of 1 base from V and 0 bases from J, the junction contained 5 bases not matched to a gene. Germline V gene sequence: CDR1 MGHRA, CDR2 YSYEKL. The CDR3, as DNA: TGCGCCAGCAGCCAAGGATTAGCGGGACTCTCCTACGAGCAGTACTTC. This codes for CASSQGLAGLSYEQYF.

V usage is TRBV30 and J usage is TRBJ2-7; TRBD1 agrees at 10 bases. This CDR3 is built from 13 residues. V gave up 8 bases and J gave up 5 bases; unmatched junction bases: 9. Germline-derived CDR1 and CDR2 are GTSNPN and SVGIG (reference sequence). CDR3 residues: CAGRQGATHEQYF. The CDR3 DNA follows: TGTGCCGGCCGACAGGGGGCGACCCACGAGCAGTACTTC.

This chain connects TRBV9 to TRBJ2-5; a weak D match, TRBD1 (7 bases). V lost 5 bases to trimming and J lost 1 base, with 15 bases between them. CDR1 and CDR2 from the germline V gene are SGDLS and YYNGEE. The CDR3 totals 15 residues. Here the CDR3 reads CASSGGGVGQETQYF. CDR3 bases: TGTGCCAGCAGTGGAGGGGGCGTGGGCCAAGAGACCCAGTACTTC. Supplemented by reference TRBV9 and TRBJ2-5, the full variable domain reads DSGVTQTPKHLITATGQRVTLRCSPRSGDLSVYWYQQSLDQGLQFLIQYYNGEERAKGNILERFSAQQFPDLHSELNLSSLELGDSALYFCASSGGGVGQETQYFGPGTRLLVL.

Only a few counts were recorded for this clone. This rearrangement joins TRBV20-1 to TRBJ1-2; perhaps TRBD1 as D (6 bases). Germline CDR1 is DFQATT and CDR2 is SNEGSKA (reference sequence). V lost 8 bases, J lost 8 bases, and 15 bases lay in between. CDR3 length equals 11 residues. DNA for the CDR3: TGCAGTCTACAGGGCGGGAGAGGCTACACCTTC. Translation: CSLQGGRGYTF.

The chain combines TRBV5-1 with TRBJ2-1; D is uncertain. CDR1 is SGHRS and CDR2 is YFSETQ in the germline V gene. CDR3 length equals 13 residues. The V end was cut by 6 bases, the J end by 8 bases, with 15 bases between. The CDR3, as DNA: TGCGCCAGCACCGTCCCCACCCGCGATGAGCAGTTCTTC. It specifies CASTVPTRDEQFF.

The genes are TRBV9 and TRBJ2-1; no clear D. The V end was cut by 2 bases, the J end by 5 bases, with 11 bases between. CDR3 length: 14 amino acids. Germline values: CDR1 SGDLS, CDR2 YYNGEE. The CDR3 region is CASSVADNHNEQFF. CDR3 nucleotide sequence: TGTGCCAGCAGCGTGGCCGACAATCACAATGAGCAGTTCTTC.

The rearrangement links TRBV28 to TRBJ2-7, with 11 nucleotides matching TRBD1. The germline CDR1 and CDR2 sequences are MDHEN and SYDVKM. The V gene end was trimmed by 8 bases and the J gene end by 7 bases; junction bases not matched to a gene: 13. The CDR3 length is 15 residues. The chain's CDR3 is CASSPAGQGAREQYF. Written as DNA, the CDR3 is TGTGCCAGCTCCCCTGCCGGACAGGGGGCGAGAGAGCAGTACTTC.

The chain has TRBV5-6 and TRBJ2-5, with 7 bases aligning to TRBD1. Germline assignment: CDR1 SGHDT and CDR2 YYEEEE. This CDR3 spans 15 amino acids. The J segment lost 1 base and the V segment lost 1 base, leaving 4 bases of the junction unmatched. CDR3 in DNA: TGTGCCAGCAGCTTGTTACAGGGGACCCAAGAGACCCAGTACTTC. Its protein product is CASSLLQGTQETQYF.

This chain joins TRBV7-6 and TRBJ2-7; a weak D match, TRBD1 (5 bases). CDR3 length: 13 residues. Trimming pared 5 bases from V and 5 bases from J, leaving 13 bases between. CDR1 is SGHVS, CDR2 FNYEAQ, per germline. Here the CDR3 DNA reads TGTGCCAGCAGCCCCTCAGGGTGGGACGAGCAGTACTTC. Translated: CASSPSGWDEQYF.

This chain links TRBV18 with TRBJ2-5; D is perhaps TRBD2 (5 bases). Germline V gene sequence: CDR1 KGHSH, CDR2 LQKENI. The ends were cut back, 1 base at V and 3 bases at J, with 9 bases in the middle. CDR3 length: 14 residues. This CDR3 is CASSPRQTKETQYF. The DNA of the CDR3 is TGTGCCAGCTCACCACGTCAGACTAAAGAGACCCAGTACTTC. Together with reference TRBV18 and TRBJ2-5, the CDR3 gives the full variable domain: NAGVMQNPRHLVRRRGQEARLRCSPMKGHSHVYWYRQLPEEGLKFMVYLQKENIIDESGMPKERFSAEFPKEGPSILRIQQVVRGDSAAYFCASSPRQTKETQYFGPGTRLLVL.

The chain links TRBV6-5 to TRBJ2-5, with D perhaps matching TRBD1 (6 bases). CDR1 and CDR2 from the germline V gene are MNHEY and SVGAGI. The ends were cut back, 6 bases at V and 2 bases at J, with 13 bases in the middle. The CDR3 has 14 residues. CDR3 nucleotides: TGTGCCAGCAGCCTTAGGACAGCACAAGAGACCCAGTACTTC. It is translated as CASSLRTAQETQYF.

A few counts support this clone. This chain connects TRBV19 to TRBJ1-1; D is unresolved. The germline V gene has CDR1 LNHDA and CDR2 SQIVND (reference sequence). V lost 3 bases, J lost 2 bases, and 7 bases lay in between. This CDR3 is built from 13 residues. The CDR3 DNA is TGTGCCAGTAGTATGAGAGCCAACACTGAAGCTTTCTTT. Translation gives CASSMRANTEAFF.

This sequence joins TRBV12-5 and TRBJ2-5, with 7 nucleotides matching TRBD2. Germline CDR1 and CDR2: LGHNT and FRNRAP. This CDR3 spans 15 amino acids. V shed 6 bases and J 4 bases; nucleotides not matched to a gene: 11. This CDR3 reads CASGYSGRPGETQYF. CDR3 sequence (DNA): TGTGCTAGTGGATATAGCGGGCGGCCGGGAGAGACCCAGTACTTC.

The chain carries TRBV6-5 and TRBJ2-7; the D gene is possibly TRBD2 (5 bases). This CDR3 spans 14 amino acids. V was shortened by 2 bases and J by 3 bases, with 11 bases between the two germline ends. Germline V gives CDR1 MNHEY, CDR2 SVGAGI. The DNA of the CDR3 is TGTGCCAGCAGTTACGGACCTAGCAACTACGAGCAGTACTTC. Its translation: CASSYGPSNYEQYF.

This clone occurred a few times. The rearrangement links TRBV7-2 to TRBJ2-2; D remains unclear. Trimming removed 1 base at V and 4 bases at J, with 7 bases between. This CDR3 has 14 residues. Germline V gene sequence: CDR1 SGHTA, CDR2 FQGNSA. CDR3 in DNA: TGTGCCAGCAGCTTAGGTTTCTCCACCGGGGAGCTGTTTTTT. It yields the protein CASSLGFSTGELFF.

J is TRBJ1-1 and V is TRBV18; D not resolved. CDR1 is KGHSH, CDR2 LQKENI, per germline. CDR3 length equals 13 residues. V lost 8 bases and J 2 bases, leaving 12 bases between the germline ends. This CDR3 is CASQSIPNTEAFF. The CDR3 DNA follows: TGTGCCAGCCAAAGCATCCCAAACACTGAAGCTTTCTTT.

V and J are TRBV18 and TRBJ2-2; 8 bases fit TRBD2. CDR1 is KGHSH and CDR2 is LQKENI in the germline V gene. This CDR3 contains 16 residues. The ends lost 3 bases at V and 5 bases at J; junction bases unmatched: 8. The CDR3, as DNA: TGTGCCAGCTCACCTAATCCGGGACTAGAAACCGGGGAGCTGTTTTTT. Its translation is CASSPNPGLETGELFF.

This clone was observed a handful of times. The CDR3 reads CALGGSYEQYF. The CDR3 region has the DNA TGTGCCCTGGGGGGCTCCTACGAGCAGTACTTC. V and J are TRBV11-2 and TRBJ2-7; perhaps TRBD2 as D (6 bases). Germline V gene lookup returns CDR1 SGHAT and CDR2 FQNNGV. V was trimmed by 11 bases and J by 0 bases, leaving 8 bases between them. The CDR3 is 11 residues long.

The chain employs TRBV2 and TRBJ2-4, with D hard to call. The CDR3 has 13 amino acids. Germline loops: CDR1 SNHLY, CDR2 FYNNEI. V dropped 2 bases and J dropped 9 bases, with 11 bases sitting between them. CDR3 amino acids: CASSETQRSIQYF. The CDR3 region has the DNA TGTGCCAGCAGTGAAACCCAGCGTAGCATTCAGTACTTC.